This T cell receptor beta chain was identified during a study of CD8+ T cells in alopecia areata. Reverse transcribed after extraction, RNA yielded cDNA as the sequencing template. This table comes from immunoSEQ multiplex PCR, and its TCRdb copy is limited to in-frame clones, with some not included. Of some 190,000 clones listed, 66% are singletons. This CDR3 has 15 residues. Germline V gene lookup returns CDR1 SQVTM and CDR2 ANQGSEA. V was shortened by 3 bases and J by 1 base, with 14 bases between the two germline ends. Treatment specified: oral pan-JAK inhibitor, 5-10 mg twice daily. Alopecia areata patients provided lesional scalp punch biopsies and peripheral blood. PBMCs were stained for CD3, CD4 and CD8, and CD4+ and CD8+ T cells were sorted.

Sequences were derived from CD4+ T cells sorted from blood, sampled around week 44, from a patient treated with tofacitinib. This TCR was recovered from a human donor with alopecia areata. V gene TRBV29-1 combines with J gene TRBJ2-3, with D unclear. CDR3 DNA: TGCAGCGTTGATGGCATGAGACACCGCACAGATACGCAGTATTTT. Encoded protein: CSVDGMRHRTDTQYF.